This T cell receptor (beta chain) was retrieved from a study of CD8 T cells in ankylosing spondylitis. General observations from the study: Blood of patients with ankylosing spondylitis appeared to be characterized by a TCR beta motif of several highly homologous variants.

In the case of this clonotype: The target antigen is unknown.

Quantitative 5'-RACE with molecular barcodes generated TCR beta libraries. Each CDR3 protein is one row after TCRdb ran MiXCR on the 5' RACE reads. In the table there are a few hundred thousand distinct CDR3 sequences, about 20% of which are singletons. The V end lost 0 bases, the J end lost 4 bases, and 9 bases lay between the germline ends. This CDR3 spans 14 amino acids. The germline CDR1 and CDR2 sequences are MGHRA and YSYEKL. The sequenced material came from blood, either unsorted or a sorted T cell fraction (not recorded which). This chain joins TRBV4-1 and TRBJ2-5; D might be TRBD1 (5 bases). The sequence derives from a male donor with ankylosing spondylitis or in good health (not recorded which). The CDR3 spells CASSQDPGPETQYF. In nucleotides, the CDR3 is TGCGCCAGCAGCCAAGATCCAGGGCCAGAGACCCAGTACTTC.